A selection of T cell receptor beta chains follows, all from one sample in a study of T cells in Graves' hyperthyroidism and ophthalmopathy. TCRdb reprocessed the multiplex PCR reads via MiXCR and lists one record per CDR3 protein. In the table there are 600,000 or so distinct CDR3 sequences, approximately 44% of which are singletons. Sequenced sample: peripheral blood or thyroid tissue (not recorded which). The receptors shown here come from a woman aged 18-30 years with Graves' hyperthyroidism. CDR3s include the opening cysteine and the closing phenylalanine or tryptophan. The order of the fields is D gene, clone size, J gene, V gene, CDR3 DNA, CDR3 protein. A D gene is named only where the DNA matches it firmly. Size values are once, few and many counts, or a class for expanded clones, and some rows have none.

>TRBD2|NA|TRBJ2-7|TRBV20-1
TGCAGTGCTTGGTTTAGCGGGAGGGCCATCGACGAGCAGTACTTC
CSAWFSGRAIDEQYF
>NA|NA|TRBJ1-5|TRBV2
TGTGCCAGCAGGGAAACGGGGAGAATTCAGCCCCAGCATTTT
CASRETGRIQPQHF
>NA|NA|TRBJ2-3|TRBV24-1
TGTGCCACCAGTGATCCCGGGGGAGCTGCAGATACGCAGTATTTT
CATSDPGGAADTQYF
>NA|NA|TRBJ1-2|TRBV12-3/TRBV12-4
TGTGCCAGCAGTCCAGGGTTTGGCAACTATGGCTACACCTTC
CASSPGFGNYGYTF
>TRBD1|NA|TRBJ1-2|TRBV29-1
TGCAGCGGGGACAGTTATGGCTACACCTTC
CSGDSYGYTF
>NA|NA|TRBJ2-5|TRBV6-6
TGTGCCAGCAGTTACTCTCGGATAGGAGAGACCCAGTACTTC
CASSYSRIGETQYF
>TRBD1|NA|TRBJ2-2|TRBV2
TGTGCCAGCAGTAAGGGACAGGGGGCGCCGGTTGGCACCGGGGAGCTGTTTTTT
CASSKGQGAPVGTGELFF
>TRBD1|NA|TRBJ2-7|TRBV7-6
TGTGCCAGCAGCGCGACAGGGGGCCTAGTGCAGTACTTC
CASSATGGLVQYF
>TRBD1|few|TRBJ1-2|TRBV5-4
TGTGCCAGCAGCCAAGGGACAGGGAATGGCTACACCTTC
CASSQGTGNGYTF
>NA|few|TRBJ1-2|TRBV2
TGTGCCAGCAGCCCACTCGGTGTCCCCGGGGGCTACACCTTC
CASSPLGVPGGYTF
>NA|NA|TRBJ1-6|TRBV7-9
TGTGCCAGCAGATGGACGTCTTCACCCCTCCACTTT
CASRWTSSPLHF
>NA|many|TRBJ2-7|TRBV10-3
TGTGCCATCAATAGAGAACACGAGTCCTACGAGCAGTACTTC
CAINREHESYEQYF
>NA|NA|TRBJ2-5|TRBV12-5
TGTGTTAGTGGTGCTTCGGGGACCCAGTACTTC
CVSGASGTQYF
>NA|NA|TRBJ2-2|TRBV29-1
TGCAGCGTTGTTCTAAGTCCCAGTTCTTTAAACACCGGGGAGCTGTTTTTT
CSVVLSPSSLNTGELFF
>NA|many|TRBJ1-3|TRBV7-8
TGTGCCAGCAGCGCTCAGGGGAACTCTGGAAACACCATATATTTT
CASSAQGNSGNTIYF
>NA|many|TRBJ2-5|TRBV24-1
TGTGCCACCAGTGTCTCCTCTTCAGAGACCCAGTACTTC
CATSVSSSETQYF
>TRBD1|once|TRBJ1-2|TRBV7-9
TGCGCCAGCAGCCCGGAGGGGACAGGACGGGATGATGGCTACACCTTC
CASSPEGTGRDDGYTF
>NA|many|TRBJ1-1|TRBV29-1
TGCAGCGTTGAGTCCGGGATTACTGAAGCTTTCTTT
CSVESGITEAFF
>NA|few|TRBJ1-1|TRBV5-1
TGCGCCAGCGGCCTGGGAGGACCAAACACTGAAGCTTTCTTT
CASGLGGPNTEAFF
>TRBD2|NA|TRBJ2-5|TRBV29-1
TGCAGCGTTGAAGGACTAGCGGGGCGGGAGACCCAGTACTTC
CSVEGLAGRETQYF
>NA|NA|TRBJ1-3|TRBV5-6
TGTGCCAGCAGCGACACAGTAGACAGTGCTGGAAACACCATATATTTT
CASSDTVDSAGNTIYF
>TRBD1|many|TRBJ2-5|TRBV7-2
TGTGCCAGCAGCTCCGGACAGGGGCGAGAGACCCAGTACTTC
CASSSGQGRETQYF
>TRBD2|NA|TRBJ2-7|TRBV20-1
TGCAGTGCTAGAGATGAGTGGGAGGGCTCCTACGAGCAGTACTTC
CSARDEWEGSYEQYF
>NA|many|TRBJ1-2|TRBV5-1
TGCGCCAGCAGCACGGGGGGACAACATGGCTACACCTTC
CASSTGGQHGYTF
>TRBD1|NA|TRBJ1-1|TRBV7-9
TGTGCCAGCAGCTTCTTCGAGGACAGGGGAACTGAAGCTTCCTTT
CASSFFEDRGTEASF
>NA|few|TRBJ1-1|TRBV20-1
TGCAGTGCTAGAGGTCCTGTGAACACTGAAGCTTTCTTT
CSARGPVNTEAFF
>NA|NA|TRBJ1-1|TRBV7-3
TGTGCCAGCAGCTTAATAGGGAGGGGGGGGGATGAAGCTTTCTTT
CASSLIGRGGDEAFF
>NA|many|TRBJ1-2|TRBV29-1
TGCAGCGTTGAAACCCTGGGCTACACCTTC
CSVETLGYTF
>TRBD1|few|TRBJ1-3|TRBV20-1
TGCAGTGCCGCCACCACCAACAGGGGTGGAAACACCATATATTTT
CSAATTNRGGNTIYF
>NA|NA|TRBJ1-3|TRBV5-6
TGTGCCAGCAGCGTCGACGGGATGGTTGGAAACACCATATATTTT
CASSVDGMVGNTIYF
>NA|few|TRBJ2-7|TRBV19
TGTGCCAGTCACGATAGCTCCTACGAGCAGTACTTC
CASHDSSYEQYF
>TRBD1|NA|TRBJ2-2|TRBV29-1
TGCAGCGTTGAAGGGACAGGTCCGACCGGGGAGCTGTTTTTT
CSVEGTGPTGELFF
>NA|NA|TRBJ2-2|TRBV12-3/TRBV12-4
TGTGCCAGCACCGCGAACACCGGGGAGCTGTTTTTT
CASTANTGELFF
>NA|once|TRBJ2-5|TRBV5-1
TGCGCCAGCAGCCGGGTTCAGGGATCAGAGACCCAGTACTTC
CASSRVQGSETQYF
>TRBD2|NA|TRBJ2-7|TRBV6-5
TGTGCCAGCAGTTTTGCTAGCGGGAGCCACGAGCAGTACTTC
CASSFASGSHEQYF
>NA|NA|TRBJ2-7|TRBV12-5
TGTGCTAGTGGTTCCAATGGCGGCACCTACGAGCAGTACTTC
CASGSNGGTYEQYF
>TRBD1|NA|TRBJ1-4|TRBV6-1
TGTGCCAGCAGTTTACCACCCAGGGGGAGGAAAAAACTGTTTTTT
CASSLPPRGRKKLFF
>TRBD1|NA|TRBJ2-2|TRBV7-2
TGTGCCAGCAGCTTAGTTAGGGACAGGGCCGGGGAGCTGTTTTTT
CASSLVRDRAGELFF
>NA|many|TRBJ1-4|TRBV5-1
TGCGCCAGCAGCCTGGAAGGAAAGCTGTTTTTT
CASSLEGKLFF
>TRBD2|NA|TRBJ2-7|TRBV20-1
TGCAGTGCTAGACCGGCTAGCGGGCCCTCCTACGAGCAGTACTTC
CSARPASGPSYEQYF
>NA|few|TRBJ2-7|TRBV6-5
TGTGCCAGCAGTTACACCAGGGGTACCTACGAGCAGTACTTC
CASSYTRGTYEQYF
>NA|NA|TRBJ1-5|TRBV25-1
TGTGCCAGCAGCTTAGCAGTGACAGGTTACAATCAGCCCCAGCATTTT
CASSLAVTGYNQPQHF
>NA|NA|TRBJ2-5|TRBV5-1
TGCGCCAGCAGCTTGGGTCAGGCACGCTCGACCCAGTACTTC
CASSLGQARSTQYF
>NA|NA|TRBJ2-5|TRBV11-3
TGTGCCAGCAGCTTCAGTCAGGATGGGCGAGAGACCCAGTACTTC
CASSFSQDGRETQYF
>NA|NA|TRBJ2-5|TRBV24-1
TGTGCCACCGACCCCGAACCGCCCCAGAAGGAGACCCAGTACTTC
CATDPEPPQKETQYF
>NA|many|TRBJ1-5|TRBV20-1
TGCAGTGCTCGGGACACTAGCAATCAGCCCCAGCATTTT
CSARDTSNQPQHF
>NA|many|TRBJ2-5|TRBV7-8
TGTGCCAGCAGCTCCAGGTTGCCGGGAGAGACCCAGTACTTC
CASSSRLPGETQYF
>NA|few|TRBJ2-3|TRBV24-1
TGTGCCACCAGTGATGGGGCAGGCAGAATGGCAGATACGCAGTATTTT
CATSDGAGRMADTQYF
>NA|NA|TRBJ1-1|TRBV2
TGTGCCAGTCATAAGGGATCTAACACTGAAGCTTTCTTT
CASHKGSNTEAFF
>TRBD1|many|TRBJ1-4|TRBV7-9
TGTGCCAGCACCAACAGGGGACAAGCAAAACTGTTTTTT
CASTNRGQAKLFF
>TRBD1|NA|TRBJ1-2|TRBV25-1
TGTGCCAGCAGTTACTCGACAGGGTATGGCTACACCTTC
CASSYSTGYGYTF